This T cell receptor (beta chain) was retrieved from a study of T cell changes during pregnancy in multiple sclerosis. Per the germline V gene, CDR1 is SNHLY and CDR2 is FYNNEI. The length of the CDR3 is 13 residues. V was clipped by 11 bases and J by 2 bases, with 16 bases between them. Generated by immunoSEQ multiplex PCR, the TCRdb table keeps only in-frame clones and is missing some. The data show roughly 80,000 clones, roughly 91% seen once. This specimen consisted of peripheral blood, obtained in the first trimester of pregnancy. This chain joins TRBV2 and TRBJ2-7; perhaps TRBD2 as D (7 bases). The receptor was isolated from a female donor with multiple sclerosis, enrolled in a pregnancy study. CDR3: CAGGGTSPYEQYF. The CDR3 coding sequence is TGTGCCGGGGGAGGGACAAGCCCCTACGAGCAGTACTTC. The full variable domain, rest sourced from reference TRBV2 and TRBJ2-7, is EPEVTQTPSHQVTQMGQEVILRCVPISNHLYFYWYRQILGQKVEFLVSFYNNEISEKSEIFDDQFSVERPDGSNFTLKIRSTKLEDSAMYFCAGGGTSPYEQYFGPGTRLTVT.